The source of this T cell receptor (beta chain) is a study of T cell responses to AZD1222 COVID-19 vaccine. The method was immunoSEQ multiplex PCR; TCRdb's version includes in-frame clones alone and lacks a portion of them. There are around 130,000 clones in the sample; roughly nine tenths occur only once, and 2.5% to 3.5% lies in the top ten. Study-level findings and limits: Repertoires were sampled only after the peak T cell response. Close to half of spike-specific TCRs reportedly recognize unmutated variant regions.

Second-dose recipients at about 4 or about 12 weeks were treated as one pooled group. As for this clone: Its antigen is undetermined.

Germline V gene sequence: CDR1 SNHLY, CDR2 FYNNEI. V shed 4 bases, J shed 6 bases, and the junction held 7 bases outside the gene matches. The CDR3 spans 15 residues. Material: peripheral blood, obtained 28 days after the second AZD1222 dose. The chain recombines TRBV2 with TRBJ2-3; 10 nucleotides agree with TRBD2. The sequence came from an adult who received the AZD1222 COVID-19 vaccine. CDR3 nucleotide sequence: TGTGCCAGCAGTGGAAGCGGGGGGGCCTCGGATACGCAGTATTTT. Protein: CASSGSGGASDTQYF.